These 4 T cell receptor beta chains share one sample of origin, sequenced in a study of T cells expressing NK-cell markers. TCRdb re-called the 5' RACE reads and shows each CDR3 protein once, DNA omitted. The sample has 550,000 to 600,000 distinct CDR3 sequences. The sample taken for sequencing was blood T cells: a sorted CD56 or NKG2C T cell subset, CD4+ or CD8+ T cells, or bulk PBMC T cells (not recorded which). Receptors were obtained from a man aged 18 to 30 in good health.

The chain carries TRBV4-1 and TRBJ2-3; TCRdb's D call of TRBD2 is untestable without DNA. The CDR3 covers 14 residues. Germline assignment: CDR1 MGHRA and CDR2 YSYEKL. The CDR3 here is CASSGLGEADTQYF.

The chain's CDR3 is CASSPLGRGRHEQFF. The chain joins TRBV12-3 or TRBV12-4 to TRBJ2-1; TCRdb proposes TRBD1, but this gene call is untestable without DNA. The CDR3 totals 15 residues.

This chain uses TRBV28 with TRBJ2-1; without DNA, the TCRdb call of TRBD1 cannot be checked. The germline V gene encodes CDR1 MDHEN and CDR2 SYDVKM. The CDR3 has 15 amino acids. The CDR3 here is CASSSPGTLYNEQFF. The variable domain in full, completed from reference TRBV28 and TRBJ2-1, reads DVKVTQSSRYLVKRTGEKVFLECVQDMDHENMFWYRQDPGLGLRLIYFSYDVKMKEKGDIPEGYSVSREKKERFSLILESASTNQTSMYLCASSSPGTLYNEQFFGPGTRLTVL.

V is TRBV28 and J is TRBJ2-3; lacking DNA, the TRBD1 call made by TCRdb goes unchecked. CDR1 and CDR2 from the germline V gene are MDHEN and SYDVKM. CDR3 size: 12 residues. CDR3 amino acids: CASSPGANTQYF.